This is a list of T cell receptor beta chains from one sample in a study of blood T cell repertoires in COVID-19. Sequencing was performed with immunoSEQ multiplex PCR; in TCRdb, only in-frame clones are kept and a portion is missing. The sample includes under 80,000 clones, around 83% of them seen just once. Sequenced material: peripheral blood. These TCRs come from an older man with active COVID-19. The CDR3 runs from the conserved cysteine through the conserved F or W. Each record gives: V gene, clone size, J gene, D gene, CDR3 DNA, CDR3 protein. A D gene is named only where the DNA matches it firmly. Expanded clones are given a class, and other clones once, few, many or no size at all.

>TRBV5-6|few|TRBJ1-2|.
TGTGCCAGCAGCTTGGGGGCCATTAACTATGGCTACACCTTC
CASSLGAINYGYTF
>TRBV19|.|TRBJ2-1|.
TGTGCCAGTAGTATAGGGGCAAACAATGAGCAGTTCTTC
CASSIGANNEQFF
>TRBV7-2|.|TRBJ2-3|.
TGTGCCAGCAGCTTAGACGGCCGGGAGTTGGATACGCAGTATTTT
CASSLDGRELDTQYF
>TRBV6-5|.|TRBJ1-2|.
TGTGCCAGCAGTTACGGGGGACTTGGGGGCTACACCTTC
CASSYGGLGGYTF
>TRBV3-1/TRBV3-2|.|TRBJ2-2|TRBD2
TGTGCCAGCAGCCAAGGCCCCGGCCGTGGACGGGGAAGGACTAGCTACTACACCGGGGAGCTGTTTTTT
CASSQGPGRGRGRTSYYTGELFF
>TRBV11-3|.|TRBJ2-3|TRBD2
TGTGCCAGCAGCTCCGATAGCGGGAGCGCAGATACGCAGTATTTT
CASSSDSGSADTQYF
>TRBV24-1|.|TRBJ2-1|TRBD2
TGTGCCACCAGAAAGACTAGCGGGGGTGAGCAGTTCTTC
CATRKTSGGEQFF
>TRBV7-9|.|TRBJ2-2|.
TGTGCCAGCAGCTTAGCGGGACTGGAAAAGGGGGAGCTGTTTTTT
CASSLAGLEKGELFF
>TRBV13|.|TRBJ1-4|.
TGTGCCAGCAGCGCCAGCCGAGGGGGTGAAAAACTGTTTTTT
CASSASRGGEKLFF
>TRBV15|.|TRBJ2-5|.
TGTGCCACCAGCAGAGATTGGGGTAGCGTGCAAGAGACCCAGTACTTC
CATSRDWGSVQETQYF
>TRBV14|.|TRBJ1-4|.
TGTGCCAGCAGCCAAGAGGGGGCAACGACTAATGAAAAACTGTTTTTT
CASSQEGATTNEKLFF
>TRBV29-1|.|TRBJ2-7|.
TGCAGCGTTGAAGACCCCGGCTACGAGCAGTACTTC
CSVEDPGYEQYF
>TRBV5-1|.|TRBJ2-7|TRBD1
TGCGCCAGCAGCTTGGGGGTTGGGGACAGGCCACAAGAGCAGTACTTC
CASSLGVGDRPQEQYF
>TRBV9|.|TRBJ2-1|TRBD2
TGTGCCAGCTCACCGGGAGGGGGCAATGAGCAGTTCTTC
CASSPGGGNEQFF
>TRBV28|.|TRBJ2-7|.
TGTGCCAGCAGTTTAAGGCCCCGGAGGACCGAGCAGTACTTC
CASSLRPRRTEQYF
>TRBV7-9|few|TRBJ2-1|.
TGTGCCAGCAGCCCGCGAGTTGGGAGGCCAAAGAGCTCCTACAATGAGCAGTTCTTC
CASSPRVGRPKSSYNEQFF
>TRBV2|once|TRBJ1-4|.
TGTGCCAGTGCCTCGGGGGAAAAACTGTTTTTT
CASASGEKLFF
>TRBV20-1|.|TRBJ2-7|TRBD2
TGCAGTGCTAGAGTCCCTAGCGGGAAGTACTTC
CSARVPSGKYF
>TRBV5-1|.|TRBJ2-7|.
TGCGCCAGCAGCTTGGACGGACTGTCAAACTCCTACGAGCAGTACTTC
CASSLDGLSNSYEQYF
>TRBV7-6|.|TRBJ2-1|.
TGTGCCAGCAGCTTCAACAATGAGCAGTTCTTC
CASSFNNEQFF
>TRBV9|.|TRBJ1-4|.
TGTGCCAGCAGCGCGGGAGGGACAATTAATGAAAAACTGTTTTTT
CASSAGGTINEKLFF
>TRBV10-3|.|TRBJ1-5|.
TGTGCCATCAGCCCCTCGTCGGTGTCGGGTCAGCCCCAGCATTTT
CAISPSSVSGQPQHF
>TRBV30|.|TRBJ1-5|.
TGTGCCTGGTCAAATGGGCCCCATCAGCCCCAGCATTTT
CAWSNGPHQPQHF
>TRBV7-6|.|TRBJ1-3|TRBD1
TGTGCCAGCAGCCCCCGGACAGGGACCCCCTCTGGAAACACCATATATTTT
CASSPRTGTPSGNTIYF
>TRBV29-1|.|TRBJ2-1|TRBD2
TGCAGCGTCGAGCGGGACTACAATGAGCAGTTCTTC
CSVERDYNEQFF
>TRBV11-1|.|TRBJ2-7|TRBD2
TGTGCCAGCAGCCCTGGGACTAGCGGGAGTGTGGGGCAGTACTTC
CASSPGTSGSVGQYF
>TRBV11-2|.|TRBJ2-1|TRBD1
TGTGCCAGCAGCTTAGGGGGACAGGGGACTTTCTTC
CASSLGGQGTFF
>TRBV3-1/TRBV3-2|.|TRBJ2-2|TRBD1
TGTGCCAGCAGCCGGCAGGGGGTAGGGGAGCTGTTTTTT
CASSRQGVGELFF
>TRBV19|once|TRBJ2-5|TRBD2
TGTGCCAGTAGACCAGGAGCGGGGGAGACCCAGTACTTC
CASRPGAGETQYF
>TRBV7-7|.|TRBJ2-3|TRBD2
TGTGCTAGCAGCTTAGGCTGGGCTAGCGGGAGTGATACGCAGTATTTT
CASSLGWASGSDTQYF
>TRBV7-3|.|TRBJ2-1|TRBD2
TGTGCCAGCAGCTTAAGCGGGAGGGCGGAGAATGAGCAGTTCTTC
CASSLSGRAENEQFF
>TRBV30|.|TRBJ2-7|.
TGTGCCTGGAGCCGGGCAGGGGACCCATCCTACGAGCAGTACTTC
CAWSRAGDPSYEQYF
>TRBV7-2|.|TRBJ2-5|TRBD2
TGTGCCAGCAGCTTAGAGACTAGCGGGAGGGGGGAAGAGACCCAGTACTTC
CASSLETSGRGEETQYF
>TRBV6-6|.|TRBJ1-4|.
TGTGCCAGCAGTTCGCGTGAAAAACTGTTTTTT
CASSSREKLFF
>TRBV19|.|TRBJ1-3|.
TGTGCCAGTAGTGAGGGGGCTGGAAACACCATATATTTT
CASSEGAGNTIYF
>TRBV11-3|.|TRBJ2-3|TRBD2
TGTGCCAGCAGCCCGGGACTAGCGGGAGTGGGTACGCAGTATTTT
CASSPGLAGVGTQYF
>TRBV3-1/TRBV3-2|.|TRBJ2-2|TRBD2
TGTGCCAGCAGCCGGACTAGCGGGAGAAACTCCGGGGAGCTGTTTTTT
CASSRTSGRNSGELFF
>TRBV6-2/TRBV6-3|.|TRBJ2-5|TRBD2
TGTGCCAGCAGTTATGTCGGGCTAGCGGGAGGAGAGACCCAGTACTTC
CASSYVGLAGGETQYF
>TRBV6-5|.|TRBJ2-7|.
TGTGCCAGCAGTTCCAGCGGCGGAGGGTCCTACGAGCAGTACTTC
CASSSSGGGSYEQYF
>TRBV24-1|once|TRBJ2-3|TRBD2
TGTGCCACCAGTGATCCGGGGGAGGGCCTCACAGATACGCAGTATTTT
CATSDPGEGLTDTQYF
>TRBV10-1|.|TRBJ2-7|.
TGCGCCAGCAGGACAGTGAGCCGGCACGAGCAGTACTTC
CASRTVSRHEQYF
>TRBV5-1|.|TRBJ2-5|TRBD2
TGCGCCACCAAAATTGCGGGGGGTACAGAAGAGACCCAGTACTTC
CATKIAGGTEETQYF
>TRBV27|.|TRBJ1-4|TRBD1
TGTGCCAGCAGTTGGGGGACAGGGGGCAGAAGGGAAAAACTGTTTTTT
CASSWGTGGRREKLFF
>TRBV5-8|.|TRBJ2-5|.
TGTGCCAGCAGCTTAGGGGCCTTCGCCAAGGGGACCCAGTACTTC
CASSLGAFAKGTQYF
>TRBV7-2|.|TRBJ2-2|TRBD1
TGTGCCAGCAGCCAAGGGGGCGGAAGGAACACCGGGGAGCTGTTTTTT
CASSQGGGRNTGELFF
>TRBV28|.|TRBJ2-7|TRBD2
TGTGCCAGCACCCGGACTAGCGGGAGGTACGAGCAGTACTTC
CASTRTSGRYEQYF
>TRBV7-2|.|TRBJ2-7|.
TGTGCCAGCAGCCCCGGACAGAAAGCCTACGAGCAGTACTTC
CASSPGQKAYEQYF
>TRBV6-2/TRBV6-3|.|TRBJ2-2|.
TGTGCCAGCAGTTACGGCCCTCGGGAGCTGTTTTTT
CASSYGPRELFF
>TRBV6-5|.|TRBJ1-5|.
TGTGCCAGCAGGTCACAGGGACCTAGCAATCAGCCCCAGCATTTT
CASRSQGPSNQPQHF
>TRBV5-1|.|TRBJ1-1|.
TGCGCCAGCAGCTTGGGAGCCGGGGGGAACGCTGAAGCTTTCTTT
CASSLGAGGNAEAFF
>TRBV15|.|TRBJ2-4|TRBD1
TGTGCCACCAGCAGAGATTTGCAGGGGGCGGCCAAAAACATTCAGTACTTC
CATSRDLQGAAKNIQYF
>TRBV28|.|TRBJ1-5|.
TGTGCCAGCAGACTAGGCAGGTTCCTCAATCAGCCCCAGCATTTT
CASRLGRFLNQPQHF
>TRBV19|.|TRBJ2-7|.
TGTGCCACCAGACAGGGCGGGACCTACGAGCAGTACTTC
CATRQGGTYEQYF
>TRBV5-4|.|TRBJ2-3|TRBD2
TGTGCCAGCAGCCCGGGACTAGCGGGTGGTGGGGGGGCAGATACGCAGTATTTT
CASSPGLAGGGGADTQYF
>TRBV24-1|.|TRBJ2-3|TRBD2
TGTGCCACCAGTGACCCACAGGGCGGACTAGCGGGAGGGGATACGCAGTATTTT
CATSDPQGGLAGGDTQYF
>TRBV25-1|few|TRBJ2-3|.
TGTGCCAGCAGTGTAGGCGGACACACAGATACGCAGTATTTT
CASSVGGHTDTQYF
>TRBV10-1|many|TRBJ2-7|.
TGCGCCAGCAGTGACGGGAGGGGGCACCCCATGGGGGAGCAGTACTTC
CASSDGRGHPMGEQYF
>TRBV30|.|TRBJ2-1|TRBD2
TGTGCCCATCAGCGGGCGGGGGGGAACAATGAGCAGTTCTTC
CAHQRAGGNNEQFF
>TRBV11-1|.|TRBJ2-1|.
TGTGCCAGCAGCTTACGGCAGGAATGGAATGAGCAGTTCTTC
CASSLRQEWNEQFF